The T cell receptor (beta chain) described here comes from a study of glioma-infiltrating T cells after dendritic cell vaccination (dated by TCRdb to 2016 to 2017). Regarding the complete study: The cohort comprised about 15 glioblastoma patients from Phase I and II dendritic cell vaccination trials, 9 newly diagnosed and 6 with recurrent disease. Tumor-infiltrating lymphocyte content was quantified and tumor and blood repertoires were compared in dendritic cell-vaccinated glioblastoma patients by deep sequencing of TCR beta CDR3 regions. Autologous tumor lysate-pulsed dendritic cell vaccination was administered to the patients between 2003 and 2012. TCR sequencing metrics, including TIL content and tumor-blood repertoire overlap, were correlated with survival after dendritic cell vaccination. The vaccine was prepared from monocyte-derived dendritic cells that were cultured for approximately seven days with IL-4 and GM-CSF and then pulsed overnight with autologous tumor lysate. Three intradermal dendritic cell vaccine injections were administered to patients at biweekly intervals in the arm below the axilla. Overall study results and their limits: Higher estimated pretreatment TIL content predicted longer time to progression and overall survival after dendritic cell vaccination. No direct relationship between TCR clonality and survival was found, suggesting a diverse polyclonal response may matter. The TCR overlap response model with three groups was called speculative and said to need prospective validation. The cohort was small and heterogeneous, only a few patients had full blood and tumor sets, and even fewer had initial-recurrent tumor pairs.

In the germline V gene, CDR1 corresponds to SGHTA and CDR2 to FQGNSA. The germline ends are 9 bases apart after V is trimmed by 3 bases and J by 9 bases. Including cysteine and phenylalanine, the CDR3 has 12 amino acids. Only the CDR3 region is kept as DNA, spanning 36 bases read in frame from base 1. Patients were selected on the basis of adequate residual fresh-frozen tumor tissue and more than two years of available survival data. An isocitrate dehydrogenase mutation was not carried by any of the glioblastoma patients, although molecular status was otherwise variable. PBMC were collected before vaccination, two weeks after the third vaccination, and at tumor progression if progression occurred. The Qiagen DNeasy Blood extraction Kit was used to extract genomic DNA. The immunoSEQ assay amplified TCRB CDR3 regions from roughly 2 micrograms of genomic DNA, or from all available DNA when less than that amount was available. Multiplex PCR used 60 forward primers for TCR V beta segments and 13 reverse primers for J beta segments. Synthetic control templates were spiked into each sample at limiting dilution to estimate reads per starting template. Reads of 87 bp were generated by sequencing on the Illumina HiSeq System. The authors' analysis ran thus. PCR and sequencing errors were removed by a nearest neighbor algorithm that merged closely related sequences. TCR overlap was defined as the percentage of unique tumor TCR beta sequences that were also present in the same patient's peripheral blood. TCRdb holds this immuneACCESS table with in-frame rearrangements only. Some clones are missing; in checked studies, unresolved V genes explain under half, and the rest has no known cause. V, J and clone size reflect that table, while D and trimming were determined from the DNA. The sample table lists 3,000 to 4,000 clones, under 95% of them with a count of one. The top ten clones comprise more than 5% of the sample.

Concerning this clone: This receptor's antigen is unknown. Nothing much larger sits one base from this clone, and base qualities are not available.

The sequencing used blood, collected before dendritic cell vaccination. The chain is assembled from TRBV7-2 and TRBJ2-1; 5 matching bases give a weak D call of TRBD2. The source is a human donor with glioblastoma. The nucleotide sequence is given as TGTGCCAGCAGCTTCGGAGGCCCTGAGCAGTTCTTC. It is translated as CASSFGGPEQFF.